The present entry profiles one TCR beta chain with its context. Its antigen remains unidentified. The data belong to a study of T cell responses to AZD1222 COVID-19 vaccine. Data came from immunoSEQ multiplex PCR; TCRdb stores just in-frame clones and leaves some out. The sample holds 75,000 to 100,000 clones, 80% to 90% seen once. This CDR3 is 14 amino acids long. The germline V gene has CDR1 SGHDT and CDR2 YYEEEE. V lost 3 bases to trimming and J lost 6 bases; unmatched junction nucleotides: 8. Regarding the study as a whole: The donors showed a predominance of white British ancestry and of females, with possible underestimation of clonal diversity. Repertoires were collected only later (after the peak T cell response had occurred).

The receptor was derived from an adult in good health. The chain links TRBV5-6 to TRBJ1-1; 7 positions match TRBD1. The source material was peripheral blood, sampled on day 0 of AZD1222 vaccination. CDR3 loop: CASSSHRGPAEAFF. CDR3 in DNA: TGTGCCAGCAGCTCGCACAGGGGTCCCGCTGAAGCTTTCTTT.